This record looks at one TCR beta chain sequence and its context. Authors' processing steps: Amplifying reference gene primers gave estimates of nucleated cell counts. Profiling relied on immunoSEQ multiplex PCR, and the TCRdb table lists in-frame clones only, not all of them. For V, J and clone size, that table is used; D and trimming come from the DNA. Of roughly 130,000 clones in the sample, more than 75% were seen once. This sample was taken from a study of blood T cell repertoires in COVID-19. Overall study: PBMCs, B-cell-depleted T cells, or T cells provided the cDNA or gDNA that made up the material.

The sequencing input was peripheral blood. This TCR was sampled from a woman aged 55-70 years with acute or convalescent COVID-19.

The CDR3 nucleotides read TGTGCCAGCCGGACTAGCGGGACCGGGGAGCTGTTTTTT. It codes for CASRTSGTGELFF. The chain carries TRBV19 and TRBJ2-2; the match to TRBD2 covers 11 bases. The V gene end was trimmed by 9 bases and the J gene end by 5 bases; junction bases not matched to a gene: 2. CDR1 and CDR2 from the germline V gene are LNHDA and SQIVND (reference sequence). The CDR3 consists of 13 residues.